These 13 T cell receptor beta chains share one sample of origin, sequenced in a study of OX40 agonist ivuxolimab in advanced cancers. Data came from immunoSEQ multiplex PCR; TCRdb stores just in-frame clones and leaves some out. This table holds 50,000 to 75,000 clones, roughly 92% found once. Source: CD4+ or CD8+ T cells sorted from blood, taken in a trial of the OX40 agonist ivuxolimab. These receptors all stem from an adult with an advanced solid tumor such as melanoma, head and neck, liver or kidney cancer.

The V and J genes are TRBV2 and TRBJ2-3; tentative D call: TRBD2 (6 bases). Germline lookup yields CDR1 SNHLY and CDR2 FYNNEI. The germline V and J ends were trimmed by 0 bases and 3 bases, with 16 bases remaining between them. CDR3 length: 17 amino acids. CDR3: CASSEAQWDGGTDTQYF. The CDR3 region has the DNA TGTGCCAGCAGTGAAGCGCAGTGGGACGGGGGAACAGATACGCAGTATTTT.

This chain uses TRBV9 with TRBJ1-1; a possible D gene is TRBD1 (6 bases). The ends were cut back, 4 bases at V and 5 bases at J, with 15 bases in the middle. Per germline, CDR1 SGDLS and CDR2 YYNGEE. The CDR3 runs 14 residues. Written as DNA, the CDR3 is TGTGCCAGCAGCCCAGTGGGGGGCTGGACTGAAGCTTTCTTT. Translation gives CASSPVGGWTEAFF.

The genes are TRBV6-1 and TRBJ1-5, with D tentatively TRBD1 (5 bases). CDR1 and CDR2 from the germline V gene are MNHNS and SASEGT. Trimming cost V 5 bases and J 2 bases, with 10 bases left between them. The length of the CDR3 is 14 residues. This CDR3 reads CASSLRDGNQPQHF. The CDR3 DNA is TGTGCCAGCAGTCTCAGGGACGGCAATCAGCCCCAGCATTTT.

In its sample, this clone was seen once. This CDR3 is CASSIRGPIAQGASYGYTF. For the CDR3, the DNA is TGTGCCAGCAGCATTAGAGGCCCTATTGCGCAGGGGGCGAGCTATGGCTACACCTTC. V usage is TRBV11-2 and J usage is TRBJ1-2; TRBD1 matches at 8 bases. The CDR3 is 19 residues long. Trimming took 5 bases from V and 4 from J; bases not matched to a gene: 21. The germline V gene has CDR1 SGHAT and CDR2 FQNNGV. Complete variable domain (other parts from reference TRBV11-2 and TRBJ1-2): EAGVAQSPRYKIIEKRQSVAFWCNPISGHATLYWYQQILGQGPKLLIQFQNNGVVDDSQLPKDRFSAERLKGVDSTLKIQPAKLEDSAVYLCASSIRGPIAQGASYGYTFGSGTRLTVV.

The chain recombines TRBV27 with TRBJ2-3; 7 positions match TRBD2. CDR3 size: 17 residues. J gave up 2 bases and V 2 bases, and 10 bases lay outside the gene matches. Looked up from germline, CDR1 is MNHEY and CDR2 is SMNVEV (reference sequence). CDR3 nucleotides: TGTGCCAGCAGTTTAGAGCCGAGCGGGGCGTTCACAGATACGCAGTATTTT. Encoded protein: CASSLEPSGAFTDTQYF.

The rearrangement links TRBV6-5 to TRBJ2-1, with no clear D. This CDR3 has 14 residues. V was pared by 1 base and J by 0 bases, with 4 bases between. Germline values: CDR1 MNHEY, CDR2 SVGAGI. The CDR3 region is CASSYLGSYNEQFF. The CDR3 region has the DNA TGTGCCAGCAGTTACTTGGGCTCCTACAATGAGCAGTTCTTC.

The chain joins TRBV12-5 to TRBJ1-1; possible D gene TRBD1, 5 bases. Germline lookup yields CDR1 LGHNT and CDR2 FRNRAP. The V and J ends lost 7 bases and 3 bases respectively, with 12 bases between them. This CDR3 is built from 13 residues. This chain's CDR3 is CASALGGYTEAFF. CDR3 DNA sequence: TGTGCTAGTGCCCTGGGGGGGTACACTGAAGCTTTCTTT.

V is TRBV13 and J is TRBJ1-2, with 12 positions matching TRBD1. The CDR3 has 17 residues. V was pared by 6 bases and J by 3 bases, with 11 bases of the junction left unmatched. Germline V gene data show CDR1 as PRHDT and CDR2 as FYEKMQ (reference sequence). CDR3 in DNA: TGTGCCAGCAGAGCCAGGATGGGACAGGGGGCTTACTATGGCTACACCTTC. It codes for CASRARMGQGAYYGYTF.

Note on this clone: The junction shows a germline mismatch at one end, possibly a read error. The V and J genes are TRBV29-1 and TRBJ2-7; D not resolved. CDR1 SQVTM and CDR2 ANQGSEA come from the germline V gene. The CDR3 sequence is 12 residues long. The CDR3 region has the DNA TGCAGCGTTGAATCCTCGGTAGGAAGGTGGGACTTC. Translating gives CSVESSVGRWDF.

In its sample, this clone was seen once. The V and J genes are TRBV6-6 and TRBJ1-1; D call uncertain. Germline V gives CDR1 MNHNY, CDR2 SVGAGI (reference sequence). V lost 5 bases and J 1 base, leaving 5 bases between the germline ends. The CDR3 runs 12 residues. CDR3 protein: CASSVRNTEAFF. The CDR3 nucleotides read TGTGCCAGCAGTGTCAGGAACACTGAAGCTTTCTTT.

The chain links TRBV5-8 to TRBJ2-7, with D possibly being TRBD1 (6 bases). Trimming took 4 bases from V and 5 from J, leaving 13 bases between them. CDR3 length: 13 residues. Germline-derived CDR1 and CDR2 are SGHTS and YDEGEE. Here the CDR3 reads CASSPQGYDEQYF. The CDR3, as DNA: TGTGCCAGCAGCCCACAGGGATACGACGAGCAGTACTTC.

V usage is TRBV2 and J usage is TRBJ2-4; TRBD2 might be the D (5 bases). Germline V gene sequence: CDR1 SNHLY, CDR2 FYNNEI. V was cut by 7 bases and J by 3 bases, with 7 bases left in between. The CDR3 loop spans 12 amino acids. The CDR3 sequence: CASKGGKNIQYF. In DNA, the CDR3 is TGTGCCAGCAAAGGAGGCAAAAACATTCAGTACTTC.

The chain joins TRBV19 to TRBJ1-1, with TRBD1 matching 8 bases. CDR1 LNHDA and CDR2 SQIVND come from the germline V gene (reference sequence). J lost 4 bases, V lost 5 bases, and 12 bases had no gene match. The CDR3 sequence is 16 residues long. CDR3: CASSPPNGQGGTEAFF. CDR3 coding DNA: TGTGCCAGTAGTCCACCCAACGGACAGGGTGGCACTGAAGCTTTCTTT.